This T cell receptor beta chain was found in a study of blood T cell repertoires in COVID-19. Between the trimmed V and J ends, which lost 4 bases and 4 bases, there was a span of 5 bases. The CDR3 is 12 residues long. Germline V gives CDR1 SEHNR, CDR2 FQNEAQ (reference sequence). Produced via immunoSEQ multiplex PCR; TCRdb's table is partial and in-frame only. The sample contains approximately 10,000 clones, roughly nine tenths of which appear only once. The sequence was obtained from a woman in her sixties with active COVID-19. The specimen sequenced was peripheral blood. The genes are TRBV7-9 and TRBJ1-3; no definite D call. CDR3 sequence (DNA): TGTGCCAGCAGCTCGGGAGGAAACACCATATATTTT. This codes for CASSSGGNTIYF.